The 16 T cell receptor beta chains presented below share a single source sample, sequenced in a study of blood T cell repertoires in COVID-19 (dated by TCRdb to the early 2020s). The library relied on the immunoSEQ multiplex PCR assay. Imported from immuneACCESS, the table was reduced by TCRdb to in-frame sequences with V and J called. These copies leave out some clones; in studies compared against another copy, an unresolved V gene accounts for under half, and the cause of the remainder is not known. This sample lists about 68,000 clones; 75% to 90% were detected once. 2.5% to 3% of the sample comes from the top ten. Material: peripheral blood. These receptors were collected from a man in his forties or fifties with acute or convalescent COVID-19.

CDR3 loop: CASSPGGNGGSNQPQHF. DNA of the CDR3: TGTGCCAGCAGCCCCGGGGGGAACGGGGGAAGCAATCAGCCCCAGCATTTT. The chain couples TRBV7-8 to TRBJ1-5; D perhaps matches TRBD1 (5 bases). This CDR3 contains 17 residues. The germline V and J ends were trimmed by 5 bases and 1 base, with 18 bases remaining between them. Germline V lookup: CDR1 SGHVS, CDR2 FQNEAQ. Full variable domain (missing parts from reference TRBV7-8 and TRBJ1-5): GAGVSQSPRYKVAKRGQDVALRCDPISGHVSLFWYQQALGQGPEFLTYFQNEAQLDKSGLPSDRFFAERPEGSVSTLKIQRTQQEDSAVYLCASSPGGNGGSNQPQHFGDGTRLSIL.

The chain links TRBV4-3 to TRBJ2-6; 10 bases map to TRBD1. Germline CDR1 reads LGHNA; CDR2 reads YSLEER. Losses at the gene ends were 4 bases for V and 1 base for J; bases not matched to a gene: 4. The CDR3 runs to 17 residues. The chain's CDR3 is CASSPGQGRSGANVLTF. CDR3 sequence (DNA): TGCGCCAGCAGCCCGGGACAGGGGAGGTCTGGGGCCAACGTCCTGACTTTC.

This clone was observed a few times. The rearrangement links TRBV19 to TRBJ1-4, with no clear D. With 0 bases removed from V and 6 bases from J, the gap between germline ends came to 20 bases. Germline V gene lookup returns CDR1 LNHDA and CDR2 SQIVND (reference sequence). The CDR3 is 18 amino acids. The CDR3 loop reads CASSIEKGGGPQDEKLFF. CDR3 nucleotide sequence: TGTGCCAGTAGTATAGAAAAGGGAGGAGGGCCCCAGGATGAAAAACTGTTTTTT.

The CDR3 DNA follows: TGCGCCAGCAGCCGAACGATCGACAGGGTTGGAAACACTGAAGCTTTCTTT. Protein: CASSRTIDRVGNTEAFF. The chain has TRBV4-3 and TRBJ1-1; 7 nucleotides match TRBD1. The CDR3 loop spans 17 amino acids. V shed 4 bases and J 2 bases; nucleotides not matched to a gene: 13. Germline-derived CDR1 and CDR2 are LGHNA and YSLEER.

The chain recombines TRBV9 with TRBJ2-3, with D maybe TRBD2 (5 bases). Germline-derived CDR1 and CDR2 are SGDLS and YYNGEE. Trimming removed 0 bases at V and 0 bases at J, with 8 bases between. The CDR3 length is 15 residues. CDR3 sequence (DNA): TGTGCCAGCAGCGTAGATGGCGGGAGCACAGATACGCAGTATTTT. The encoded protein is CASSVDGGSTDTQYF.

The V gene is TRBV6-1, the J gene TRBJ2-3; TRBD2 agrees at 9 bases. The ends lost 4 bases at V and 1 base at J; junction bases unmatched: 12. The CDR3 covers 18 residues. Germline CDR1 MNHNS, CDR2 SASEGT. The CDR3, as DNA: TGTGCCAGCAGTGGGGCGGGAGGGCCCAATGTCGGCACAGATACGCAGTATTTT. Translating it yields CASSGAGGPNVGTDTQYF.

This chain links TRBV4-1 with TRBJ2-5, with a tentative D call TRBD1 (5 bases). CDR1 and CDR2 (germline): MGHRA, YSYEKL. Trimming stripped 0 bases from V and 7 bases from J, with 21 bases between. This CDR3 is 17 amino acids long. CDR3 bases: TGCGCCAGCAGCCAAGAAGGTAGAGTCCAGGGTCCGGGGACCCAGTACTTC. Protein sequence: CASSQEGRVQGPGTQYF.

The V call is TRBV19, the J call TRBJ1-2; 7 nucleotides agree with TRBD1. V was pared by 9 bases and J by 4 bases, with 23 bases of the junction left unmatched. This CDR3 comprises 18 residues. The V gene's germline CDR1 is LNHDA and CDR2 SQIVND (reference sequence). The CDR3 region is CASSPFPQQGSLLYGYTF. As DNA, the CDR3 is TGTGCCAGCAGCCCTTTCCCCCAACAGGGGTCCCTACTCTATGGCTACACCTTC. Combining the CDR3 with reference TRBV19 and TRBJ1-2 gives the whole variable domain DGGITQSPKYLFRKEGQNVTLSCEQNLNHDAMYWYRQDPGQGLRLIYYSQIVNDFQKGDIAEGYSVSREKKESFPLTVTSAQKNPTAFYLCASSPFPQQGSLLYGYTFGSGTRLTVV.

The V and J genes are TRBV7-9 and TRBJ2-7, with a tentative D call TRBD1 (6 bases). The CDR3 covers 15 residues. Deletions cut 4 bases from V and 7 bases from J, with 20 bases between. Germline CDR1 and CDR2: SEHNR and FQNEAQ (reference sequence). CDR3 sequence (DNA): TGTGCCAGCAGCTCCGTTGGGGCAGGGGCAGCGGAGCAGTACTTC. Amino acid sequence: CASSSVGAGAAEQYF.

The chain recombines TRBV29-1 with TRBJ2-7; a weak D match, TRBD2 (5 bases). There are 16 residues in the CDR3. The germline V and J ends were trimmed by 1 base and 2 bases, with 18 bases remaining between them. The germline V gene encodes CDR1 SQVTM and CDR2 ANQGSEA. The CDR3 sequence is CSVEAADSTQAYEQYV. CDR3 bases: TGCAGCGTTGAAGCGGCGGACTCTACTCAAGCCTACGAGCAGTACGTC.

The rearrangement links TRBV28 to TRBJ1-2; no clear D gene. V was shortened by 6 bases and J by 5 bases, with 19 bases between the two germline ends. CDR3 size: 15 residues. Germline V gene sequence: CDR1 MDHEN, CDR2 SYDVKM. The CDR3 nucleotides read TGTGCCAGCAGGCTCTCGAGCATTTCGAGGTATGGCTACACCTTC. This sequence encodes CASRLSSISRYGYTF.

The V and J genes are TRBV27 and TRBJ2-1; 9 bases are shared with TRBD1. Per germline, CDR1 MNHEY and CDR2 SMNVEV (reference sequence). This CDR3 comprises 14 residues. V was pared by 7 bases and J by 3 bases, with 4 bases of the junction left unmatched. CDR3 sequence (DNA): TGTGCCAGCAAGGGACAGGGAAACTACAATGAGCAGTTCTTC. The encoded protein is CASKGQGNYNEQFF.

The chain is built from TRBV29-1 and TRBJ2-3; D is possibly TRBD2 (6 bases). V was cut by 8 bases and J by 2 bases, with 17 bases left in between. This CDR3 contains 14 residues. The germline V gene encodes CDR1 SQVTM and CDR2 ANQGSEA. The DNA for the CDR3 is TGCAGCTTCTCGCGGGGTTATGTCACAGATACGCAGTATTTT. It is translated as CSFSRGYVTDTQYF.

J is TRBJ2-3 and V is TRBV29-1, with 9 positions matching TRBD2. Unmatched junction bases numbered 4, after V lost 1 base and J lost 2 bases. Looked up from germline, CDR1 is SQVTM and CDR2 is ANQGSEA. The CDR3 length is 15 residues. The CDR3: CSVEGLADNTDTQYF. The DNA for the CDR3 is TGCAGCGTTGAAGGACTAGCGGACAACACAGATACGCAGTATTTT.

The J gene is TRBJ2-2, the V gene TRBV19; TRBD2 might be the D (5 bases). V was shortened by 3 bases and J by 1 base, with 9 bases between the two germline ends. CDR3 length: 15 residues. The germline gives CDR1 LNHDA, CDR2 SQIVND (reference sequence). The CDR3 DNA reads TGTGCCAGTAGTATGGAAGGAGGGAACACCGGGGAGCTGTTTTTT. Residues: CASSMEGGNTGELFF.

This clone has only one observation. This chain links TRBV3-1 (or the pseudogene TRBV3-2) with TRBJ1-2; TRBD1 aligns across 8 bases. V trimming: 0 bases; J trimming: 8 bases; junction bases outside the gene matches: 5. In germline, CDR1 is LGHDT, CDR2 YNNKEL (reference sequence). The CDR3 runs to 14 residues. CDR3 bases: TGTGCCAGCAGCCAAGATCAGGGGGCGGGGGGCTACACCTTC. Protein product: CASSQDQGAGGYTF.